The 19 T cell receptor beta chains below were found in one sample sequenced in a study of cytotoxic CD8 clonotypes in ibrutinib-treated CLL. Clones were sequenced by immunoSEQ multiplex PCR, and TCRdb holds only the in-frame ones, with some missing. The data show 300,000 or so clones, 67% seen once. The sequencing used PBMCs, collected after 36 months of ibrutinib treatment. The receptor set was obtained from a human donor with chronic lymphocytic leukemia.

V is TRBV9 and J is TRBJ1-1, with TRBD1 matching 8 bases. Germline loops: CDR1 SGDLS, CDR2 YYNGEE. Trimming cost V 4 bases and J 9 bases; bases outside gene matches: 8. This CDR3 region has 13 residues. CDR3 DNA: TGTGCCAGCAGCCCTCGACAGGGGCCTAAAGCTTTCTTT. This gives the protein CASSPRQGPKAFF.

This chain joins TRBV28 and TRBJ2-7; 8 positions agree with TRBD1. The CDR3 has 14 amino acids. Germline V CDR1 and CDR2: MDHEN, SYDVKM. The V gene end was trimmed by 2 bases and the J gene end by 13 bases; junction bases not matched to a gene: 13. The CDR3 region is CASSLPHGQGQEYF. The CDR3 coding sequence is TGTGCCAGCAGTTTACCCCATGGACAGGGCCAGGAATACTTC.

The chain has TRBV5-1 and TRBJ2-2; 7 bases map to TRBD2. Trimming took 6 bases from V and 5 from J; bases not matched to a gene: 7. The CDR3 extends over 14 amino acids. In germline, CDR1 is SGHRS, CDR2 YFSETQ. The CDR3 reads CASTGGSGTGELFF. The CDR3 DNA reads as TGCGCCAGCACAGGCGGGAGCGGGACCGGGGAGCTGTTTTTT.

This clone occurred a few times. The chain couples TRBV7-9 to TRBJ2-7; TRBD1 matches at 8 bases. V lost 6 bases and J lost 2; bases outside the gene matches: 3. From germline, CDR1 is SEHNR and CDR2 FQNEAQ (reference sequence). This CDR3 contains 13 residues. CDR3 DNA: TGTGCCAGCAGTCGACAGGGGACCTACGAGCAGTACTTC. It is translated as CASSRQGTYEQYF. Full variable domain (rest looked up from reference TRBV7-9 and TRBJ2-7): DTGVSQNPRHKITKRGQNVTFRCDPISEHNRLYWYRQTLGQGPEFLTYFQNEAQLEKSRLLSDRFSAERPKGSFSTLEIQRTEQGDSAMYLCASSRQGTYEQYFGPGTRLTVT.

V gene TRBV6-6 combines with J gene TRBJ1-3, with 7 bases aligning to TRBD1. Trimming took 5 bases from V and 4 from J; bases not matched to a gene: 2. Germline CDR1 MNHNY, CDR2 SVGAGI (reference sequence). CDR3 length: 13 amino acids. Written as DNA, the CDR3 is TGTGCCAGCAGTGCAGGGGGAGGAAACACCATATATTTT. Residues: CASSAGGGNTIYF.

This chain uses TRBV2 with TRBJ1-5; no definite D call. V dropped 0 bases and J dropped 2 bases, with 5 bases sitting between them. CDR3 size: 14 residues. Germline V CDR1 and CDR2: SNHLY, FYNNEI. CDR3 DNA: TGTGCCAGCAGTGAAGCTTACGGCAATCAGCCCCAGCATTTT. Amino acid sequence: CASSEAYGNQPQHF.

The gene calls are TRBV5-6 and TRBJ1-3; no reliable D call. This CDR3 region has 13 residues. Deletions cut 0 bases from V and 2 bases from J, with 3 bases between. Germline V gene sequence: CDR1 SGHDT, CDR2 YYEEEE. The CDR3, as DNA: TGTGCCAGCAGCTTGGGGCCTGGAAACACCATATATTTT. Translation gives CASSLGPGNTIYF. Drawing the rest from reference TRBV5-6 and TRBJ1-3, the complete variable domain is DAGVTQSPTHLIKTRGQQVTLRCSPKSGHDTVSWYQQALGQGPQFIFQYYEEEERQRGNFPDRFSGHQFPNYSSELNVNALLLGDSALYLCASSLGPGNTIYFGEGSWLTVV.

V gene TRBV7-6 combines with J gene TRBJ1-6; possibly TRBD1 for D (5 bases). Deletions cut 1 base from V and 16 bases from J, with 11 bases between. Germline V CDR1 and CDR2: SGHVS, FNYEAQ. The CDR3 runs 12 residues. The CDR3 sequence is CASSLGTGGLHF. In DNA form, the CDR3 reads TGTGCCAGCAGCTTAGGTACTGGGGGACTCCACTTT.

CDR3 DNA sequence: TGTGCCAGCAGCTTCCGGGACGGCGGGTCCTACGAGCAGTACTTC. It specifies CASSFRDGGSYEQYF. This rearrangement joins TRBV11-2 to TRBJ2-7; D might be TRBD1 or TRBD2, each matching 5 bases. The CDR3 extends over 15 amino acids. V was cut by 3 bases and J by 1 base, with 13 bases left in between. Per the germline V gene, CDR1 is SGHAT and CDR2 is FQNNGV.

The chain couples TRBV18 to TRBJ2-7; D possibly matches TRBD1 or TRBD2 (5 bases each). CDR1 KGHSH and CDR2 LQKENI come from the germline V gene. V lost 0 bases to trimming and J lost 3 bases, with 12 bases between them. The CDR3 length is 15 residues. CDR3 bases: TGTGCCAGCTCACCACCCTCTGGGGGAAGCTACGAGCAGTACTTC. This gives the protein CASSPPSGGSYEQYF.

This chain connects TRBV9 to TRBJ2-3; D is possibly TRBD2 (6 bases). V gave up 3 bases and J gave up 5 bases, with 25 bases separating them. Germline V gene lookup returns CDR1 SGDLS and CDR2 YYNGEE. The CDR3 is 18 residues long. The CDR3 coding sequence is TGTGCCAGCAGCGACTCAATCTTGGGCGGGACGATGGGAGATACGCAGTATTTT. Protein sequence: CASSDSILGGTMGDTQYF.

The V and J genes are TRBV6-6 and TRBJ2-7; TRBD1 might be the D (5 bases). The germline V and J ends were trimmed by 2 bases and 2 bases, with 10 bases remaining between them. The CDR3 covers 14 residues. Germline CDR1 and CDR2: MNHNY and SVGAGI (reference sequence). The DNA of the CDR3 is TGTGCCAGCAGTTACCGACAGTTCACCTACGAGCAGTACTTC. It encodes CASSYRQFTYEQYF.

The chain employs TRBV2 and TRBJ2-7; 9 bases are shared with TRBD1. V lost 8 bases, J lost 0 bases, and 5 bases stayed unmatched. Germline assignment: CDR1 SNHLY and CDR2 FYNNEI. The CDR3 spans 14 residues. CDR3 nucleotide sequence: TGTGCCAGCGAATGGGACAGGGCCTCCTACGAGCAGTACTTC. Translated, it gives CASEWDRASYEQYF.

The chain links TRBV5-4 to TRBJ1-2; the D gene is possibly TRBD1 (6 bases). The germline CDR1 and CDR2 sequences are SGHNT and YYREEE (reference sequence). CDR3 size: 14 residues. Trimming left V 2 bases short and J 6 bases short, with 14 bases between. The CDR3 reads CASSFEGRGHGYTF. CDR3 nucleotide sequence: TGTGCCAGCAGCTTTGAGGGCAGGGGCCATGGCTACACCTTC.

V gene TRBV5-1 combines with J gene TRBJ2-7; tentative D call: TRBD2 (6 bases). Germline assignment: CDR1 SGHRS and CDR2 YFSETQ. The CDR3 has 14 amino acids. The V end lost 0 bases, the J end lost 3 bases, and 10 bases lay between the germline ends. Here the CDR3 reads CASSLAGVRYEQYF. For the CDR3, the DNA is TGCGCCAGCAGCTTGGCGGGGGTACGCTACGAGCAGTACTTC.

V is TRBV4-2 and J is TRBJ1-1, with no clear D. Germline lookup yields CDR1 LGHNA and CDR2 YNFKEQ. The ends were cut back, 1 base at V and 1 base at J, with 7 bases in the middle. The length of the CDR3 is 14 residues. CDR3 DNA sequence: TGTGCCAGCAGCCAAGGGTACAAGAACACTGAAGCTTTCTTT. Translation gives CASSQGYKNTEAFF.

V gene TRBV6-1 combines with J gene TRBJ1-2; no reliable D call. The V and J ends lost 0 bases and 8 bases respectively, with 13 bases between them. Germline V CDR1 and CDR2: MNHNS, SASEGT. This CDR3 comprises 14 residues. The CDR3 spells CASSEASGLGGYTF. CDR3 in DNA: TGTGCCAGCAGTGAAGCGTCAGGCCTAGGGGGCTACACCTTC.

V is TRBV6-6 and J is TRBJ1-2; no clear D. V lost 7 bases and J lost 7, with 16 bases in between. The CDR3 consists of 13 residues. From germline, CDR1 is MNHNY and CDR2 SVGAGI (reference sequence). The DNA of the CDR3 is TGTGCCAGCACCCACATAGGTTCGGTTGGCTACACCTTC. Its translation: CASTHIGSVGYTF.

The rearrangement links TRBV19 to TRBJ1-2; D gene unclear. The CDR3 runs 13 residues. Germline CDR1 LNHDA, CDR2 SQIVND (reference sequence). V lost 6 bases and J 0 bases, leaving 8 bases between the germline ends. CDR3 in DNA: TGTGCCAGTAGGGCAGGCACTAACTATGGCTACACCTTC. This translates into CASRAGTNYGYTF. The variable domain in full, completed from reference TRBV19 and TRBJ1-2, reads DGGITQSPKYLFRKEGQNVTLSCEQNLNHDAMYWYRQDPGQGLRLIYYSQIVNDFQKGDIAEGYSVSREKKESFPLTVTSAQKNPTAFYLCASRAGTNYGYTFGSGTRLTVV.